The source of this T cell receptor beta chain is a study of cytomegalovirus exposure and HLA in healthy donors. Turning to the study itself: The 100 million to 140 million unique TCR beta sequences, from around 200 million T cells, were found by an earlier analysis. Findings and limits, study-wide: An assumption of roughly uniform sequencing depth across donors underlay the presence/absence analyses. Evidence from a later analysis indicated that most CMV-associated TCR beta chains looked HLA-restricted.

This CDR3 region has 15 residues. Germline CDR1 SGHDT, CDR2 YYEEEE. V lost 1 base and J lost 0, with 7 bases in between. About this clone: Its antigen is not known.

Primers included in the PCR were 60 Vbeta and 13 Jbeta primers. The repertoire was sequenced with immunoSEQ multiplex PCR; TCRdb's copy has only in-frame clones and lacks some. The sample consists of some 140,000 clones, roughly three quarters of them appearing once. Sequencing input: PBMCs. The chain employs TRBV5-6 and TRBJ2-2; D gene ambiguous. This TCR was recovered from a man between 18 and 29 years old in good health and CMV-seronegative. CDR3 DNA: TGTGCCAGCAGCTTGTCCCCAGCGAACACCGGGGAGCTGTTTTTT. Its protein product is CASSLSPANTGELFF.